Listed below are T cell receptor beta chains from one sample, sequenced in a study of post-analysis software for immune sequencing data. TCRdb re-called the PCR reads with MiXCR, one entry per CDR3 protein. The sample lists 450,000 or so distinct CDR3 sequences; 40% to 55% were seen once. The sample comprised blood. The receptors shown here come from a girl between 10 and 17 years old with multiple sclerosis. Both conserved end residues are part of each CDR3. The D gene is left open where the match is weak. Clone size appears in some rows only: once, few, many, or a class for an expanded clone.

J gene,D gene,clone size,V gene,CDR3 protein,CDR3 DNA
TRBJ1-4,-,-,TRBV12-3/TRBV12-4,CASSIGSLNEKLFF,TGTGCCAGCAGTATCGGAAGCCTTAATGAAAAACTGTTTTTT
TRBJ2-3,-,-,TRBV6-6,CASSLLEAITDTQYF,TGTGCCAGCAGCTTATTAGAGGCGATCACAGATACGCAGTATTTT
TRBJ1-2,-,-,TRBV6-5,CASSLNPGEGGIYGYTF,TGTGCCAGCAGTTTAAACCCAGGGGAGGGAGGCATCTATGGCTACACCTTC
TRBJ1-2,TRBD1,few,TRBV6-1,CASRQGQLNYGYTF,TGTGCCAGCAGACAGGGACAGCTTAACTATGGCTACACCTTC
TRBJ2-3,-,-,TRBV7-3,CASSPGLPTDTQYF,TGTGCCAGCTCACCGGGACTTCCGACAGATACGCAGTATTTT
TRBJ2-1,TRBD2,-,TRBV24-1,CATSDLRLAGSDEQFF,TGTGCCACCAGTGATTTAAGGCTAGCGGGATCGGATGAGCAGTTCTTC
TRBJ1-1,TRBD1,-,TRBV5-1,CASDWTGGRNTEAFF,TGCGCCAGCGACTGGACAGGGGGACGGAACACTGAAGCTTTCTTT
TRBJ2-7,-,-,TRBV5-1,CASSLASEEQYF,TGCGCCAGCAGCTTGGCCTCGGAGGAGCAGTACTTC
TRBJ2-1,TRBD2,-,TRBV20-1,CSATSSGVSYNEQFF,TGCAGTGCCACCTCTAGCGGGGTGTCCTACAATGAGCAGTTCTTC
TRBJ2-3,-,-,TRBV7-2,CASRKGTDTQYF,TGTGCCAGCAGGAAGGGGACAGATACGCAGTATTTT
TRBJ1-5,-,few,TRBV6-1,CASSEQGRLQPQHF,TGTGCCAGCAGTGAGCAGGGGCGCCTCCAGCCCCAGCATTTT
TRBJ2-1,TRBD2,-,TRBV10-3,CAIKGSGGLEQFF,TGTGCCATCAAGGGTAGCGGGGGCTTGGAGCAGTTCTTC
TRBJ1-1,TRBD1,-,TRBV25-1,CASSDPGQGNTEAFF,TGTGCCAGCAGTGACCCGGGACAGGGGAACACTGAAGCTTTCTTT
TRBJ2-7,TRBD1,-,TRBV12-3/TRBV12-4,CASSSRTGAFYEQYF,TGTGCCAGCAGTTCAAGGACAGGGGCCTTCTACGAGCAGTACTTC
TRBJ2-7,-,few,TRBV21-1,CASSKETPVGSYEQYF,TGTGCCAGCAGCAAAGAAACACCTGTGGGGTCCTACGAGCAGTACTTC
TRBJ2-7,TRBD2,once,TRBV20-1,CSAQRLAGVGIQEAQYF,TGCAGTGCCCAGCGGCTAGCGGGAGTTGGGATACAAGAGGCCCAGTACTTC
TRBJ2-3,-,many,TRBV29-1,CSARTDTDTQYF,TGCAGCGCACGGACGGATACAGATACGCAGTATTTT
TRBJ2-1,TRBD2,-,TRBV5-1,CASMASGYNEQFF,TGCGCCAGCATGGCTAGCGGATACAATGAGCAGTTCTTC
TRBJ2-2,TRBD2,few,TRBV20-1,CSALTSGRFPGELFF,TGCAGTGCTTTGACTAGCGGGAGATTCCCCGGGGAGCTGTTTTTT
TRBJ2-7,-,-,TRBV7-2,CASSSIADYEQYF,TGTGCCAGCAGCTCCATAGCAGACTACGAGCAGTACTTC
TRBJ1-5,-,few,TRBV28,CASGEGRQPQHF,TGTGCCAGTGGAGAAGGCAGGCAGCCCCAGCATTTT
TRBJ2-7,-,-,TRBV27,CASEGPSYEQYF,TGTGCCAGCGAGGGACCGTCCTACGAGCAGTACTTC
TRBJ1-1,-,-,TRBV27,CASKGPTNTEAFF,TGTGCCAGCAAGGGACCGACGAACACTGAAGCTTTCTTT
TRBJ1-2,-,-,TRBV20-1,CSARPGQHGYTF,TGCAGTGCTAGACCTGGACAGCATGGCTACACCTTC
TRBJ2-7,TRBD2,-,TRBV29-1,CSAKGGGHEQYF,TGCAGCGCTAAAGGCGGGGGGCATGAGCAGTACTTC
TRBJ2-7,-,-,TRBV10-3,CAISDRAEGYNEQYF,TGTGCCATCAGTGATAGGGCAGAAGGGTACAATGAGCAGTACTTC
TRBJ1-4,TRBD1,many,TRBV7-2,CASSLRQGKLEKLFF,TGTGCCAGCAGCTTGCGACAGGGGAAGTTAGAAAAACTGTTTTTT